The clone carrying this T cell receptor (beta chain) was observed a few times. Its matching antigen is unknown. The same CDR3 can be traced to other DNA sequences in this sample. CDR1 and CDR2 (germline): GTSNPN, SVGIG (reference sequence). The V and J ends lost 1 base and 3 bases respectively, with 7 bases between them. The CDR3 contains 13 residues. The data originate from a study of beta chain features in type 1 diabetes. Expressed TCRB transcripts got sequenced, as all isolated RNA was reverse transcribed. Only in-frame clones appear in the TCRdb table, and some are missing; sequencing was by immunoSEQ multiplex PCR. The sample consists of some 150,000 clones, about 13% of them appearing once. General study findings and limits: The naive, central memory and Treg TCRB repertoires showed an apparent similarity that was greater among patients than among healthy donors. An over-representation of cells with high TCR expression could result from cDNA sequencing. Shortening that was moderate but significant affected the TCRB CDR3s of Type 1 diabetes patients in all four CD4+ subsets.

Sorting with CD45RO/CCR7/CD25/CD127/CD95/CD27 yielded naive, central memory, regulatory and stem-like memory CD4+ cells. Sort purity for all populations was recorded as exceeding 98%. Sequenced: central memory CD4+ T cells from blood. The V gene is TRBV30, the J gene TRBJ1-5, with a tentative D call TRBD1 (5 bases). The sequence was obtained from a man aged 18-30 years with type 1 diabetes. The CDR3 DNA reads as TGTGCCTGGAGTGGAGGGGACAATCAGCCCCAGCATTTT. Its protein is CAWSGGDNQPQHF.